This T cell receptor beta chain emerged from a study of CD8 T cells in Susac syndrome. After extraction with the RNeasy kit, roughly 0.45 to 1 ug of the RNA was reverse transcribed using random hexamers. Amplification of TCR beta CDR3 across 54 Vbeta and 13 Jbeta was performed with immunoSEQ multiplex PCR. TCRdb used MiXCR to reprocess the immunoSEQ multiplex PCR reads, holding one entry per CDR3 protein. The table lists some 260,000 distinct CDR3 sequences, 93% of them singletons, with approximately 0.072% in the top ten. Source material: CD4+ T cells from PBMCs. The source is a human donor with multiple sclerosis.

This CDR3 reads CASGGQPQHF. The CDR3 bases are TGTGCCAGCGGGGGGCAGCCCCAGCATTTT. The gene calls are TRBV28 and TRBJ1-5, with D maybe TRBD1 (5 bases). V was pared by 8 bases and J by 7 bases, with 6 bases between. Germline V lookup: CDR1 MDHEN, CDR2 SYDVKM. CDR3 length: 10 residues.